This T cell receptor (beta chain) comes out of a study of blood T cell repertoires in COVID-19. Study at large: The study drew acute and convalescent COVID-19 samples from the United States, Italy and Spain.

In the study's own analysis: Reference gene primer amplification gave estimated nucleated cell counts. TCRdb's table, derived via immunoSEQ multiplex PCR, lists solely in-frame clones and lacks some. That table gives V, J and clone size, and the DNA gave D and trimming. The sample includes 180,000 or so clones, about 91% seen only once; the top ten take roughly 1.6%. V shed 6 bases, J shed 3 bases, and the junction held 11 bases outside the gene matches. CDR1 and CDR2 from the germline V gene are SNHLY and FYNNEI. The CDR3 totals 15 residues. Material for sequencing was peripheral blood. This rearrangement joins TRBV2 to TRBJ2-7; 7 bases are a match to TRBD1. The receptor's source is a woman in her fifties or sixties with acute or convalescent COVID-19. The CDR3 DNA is TGTGCCAGCAGCGCCGGGACAGTGTACCGCTACGAGCAGTACTTC. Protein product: CASSAGTVYRYEQYF.